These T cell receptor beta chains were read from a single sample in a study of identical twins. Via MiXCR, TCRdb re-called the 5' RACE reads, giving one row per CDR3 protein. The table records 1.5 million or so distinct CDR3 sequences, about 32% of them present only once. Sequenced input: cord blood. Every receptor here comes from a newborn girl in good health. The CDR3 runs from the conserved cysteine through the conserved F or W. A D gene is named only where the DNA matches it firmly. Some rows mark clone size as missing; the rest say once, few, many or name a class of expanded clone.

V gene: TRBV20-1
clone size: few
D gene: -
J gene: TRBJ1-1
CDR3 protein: CSGERTNTEAFF
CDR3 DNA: TGCAGTGGGGAACGGACGAACACTGAAGCTTTCTTT

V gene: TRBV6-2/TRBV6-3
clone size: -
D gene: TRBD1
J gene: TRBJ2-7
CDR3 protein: CASSYGTVVRSEQYF
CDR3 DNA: TGTGCCAGCAGTTACGGGACAGTCGTACGGAGCGAGCAGTACTTC

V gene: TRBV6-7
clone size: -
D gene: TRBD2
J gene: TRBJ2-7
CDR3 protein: CASSYFSGGPYEQYF
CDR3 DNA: TGTGCCAGCAGTTATTTTAGCGGGGGGCCCTACGAGCAGTACTTC

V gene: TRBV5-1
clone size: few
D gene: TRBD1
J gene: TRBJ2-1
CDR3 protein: CASSLAQTGYNEQFF
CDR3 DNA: TGCGCCAGCAGCTTGGCCCAGACAGGGTACAATGAGCAGTTCTTC

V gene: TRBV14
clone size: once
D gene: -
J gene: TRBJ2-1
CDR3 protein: CASSHITSSYNEQFF
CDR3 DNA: TGTGCCAGCAGCCATATCACGAGCTCCTACAATGAGCAGTTCTTC

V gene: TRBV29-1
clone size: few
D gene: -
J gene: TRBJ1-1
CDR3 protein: CSVRGSLNTEAFF
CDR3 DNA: TGCAGCGTTAGGGGGAGCCTGAACACTGAAGCTTTCTTT

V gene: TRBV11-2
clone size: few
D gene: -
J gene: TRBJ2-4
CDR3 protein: CASSPSGVLAKNIQYF
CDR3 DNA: TGTGCCAGCAGCCCCTCAGGGGTTCTAGCCAAAAACATTCAGTACTTC

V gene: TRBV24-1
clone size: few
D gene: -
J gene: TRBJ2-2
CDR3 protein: CATSDSRGTVLTGELFF
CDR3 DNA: TGTGCCACCAGTGACTCCCGAGGGACTGTACTTACCGGGGAGCTGTTTTTT

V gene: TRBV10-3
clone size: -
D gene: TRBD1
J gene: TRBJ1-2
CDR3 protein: CAISGPKGTGGNYGYTF
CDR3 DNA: TGTGCCATCAGTGGACCTAAAGGGACAGGGGGTAACTATGGCTACACCTTC

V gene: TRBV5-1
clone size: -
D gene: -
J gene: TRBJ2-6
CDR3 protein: CASSLNRVLGANVLTF
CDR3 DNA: TGCGCCAGCAGCTTGAACAGGGTCCTTGGGGCCAACGTCCTGACTTTC

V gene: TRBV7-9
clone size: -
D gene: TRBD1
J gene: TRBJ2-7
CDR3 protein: CASSLHPGQGSYEQYF
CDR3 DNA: TGTGCCAGCAGCTTACATCCGGGACAGGGGTCCTACGAGCAGTACTTC

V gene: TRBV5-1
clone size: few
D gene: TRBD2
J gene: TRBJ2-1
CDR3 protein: CASSGTSGRYNEQFF
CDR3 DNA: TGCGCCAGCAGCGGGACTAGCGGGAGGTACAATGAGCAGTTCTTC

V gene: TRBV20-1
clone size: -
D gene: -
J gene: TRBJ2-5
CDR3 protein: CSASHLRGNEQYF
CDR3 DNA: TGCAGTGCTAGTCATCTTCGGGGCAATGAGCAGTACTTC

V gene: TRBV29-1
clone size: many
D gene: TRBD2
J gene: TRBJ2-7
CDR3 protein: CSVGTSGGYEQYF
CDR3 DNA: TGCAGCGTTGGAACTAGCGGGGGGTACGAGCAGTACTTC

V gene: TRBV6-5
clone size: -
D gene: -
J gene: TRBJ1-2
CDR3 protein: CASSTSHGYTF
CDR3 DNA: -

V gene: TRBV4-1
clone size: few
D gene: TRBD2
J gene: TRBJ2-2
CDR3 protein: CASSLRGVPGELFF
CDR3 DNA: TGCGCCAGCAGCCTCCGGGGGGTGCCCGGGGAGCTGTTTTTT